This T cell receptor beta chain was sequenced during a study of T and B cells in COVID-19 patients. Study at large: Blood was sampled from COVID-19 patients who were either actively infected or recovered.

Trimming at V came to 3 bases and at J to 4 bases, leaving 4 bases not matched to a gene. This CDR3 is built from 15 residues. The germline V gene has CDR1 SEHNR and CDR2 FQNEAQ (reference sequence). Blood genomic DNA input for TRB amplification was 250-500 ng. TRB rearrangements were amplified by multiplex PCR with BIOMED2 TRB-A/B primers. TCRdb analysed the multiplex PCR reads with MiXCR anew, one entry per CDR3 protein. In the table there are roughly 3,500 distinct CDR3 sequences, 23% of which are singletons. The rearrangement links TRBV7-9 to TRBJ2-2, with 8 bases identical to TRBD1. This receptor was obtained from a human donor with active COVID-19. Sequencing was performed on blood. The CDR3 reads CASSLTGAGTGELFF. CDR3 coding DNA: TGTGCCAGCAGCTTGACAGGGGCAGGCACCGGGGAGCTGTTTTTT.